This T cell receptor (beta chain) was obtained from a study of OX40 agonist ivuxolimab in advanced cancers. On the study more broadly: Anti-PD-1, anti-PD-L1 or anti-CTLA-4 therapy given earlier was allowed, and roughly 40% had some.

The CDR3 runs 16 residues. Germline V CDR1 and CDR2: MRHNA, SNTAGT. Trimming stripped 0 bases from V and 6 bases from J, with 15 bases between. Repertoires were generated with immunoSEQ multiplex PCR, while TCRdb's copy carries only in-frame clones and drops some. The table records nearly 65,000 clones, around 93% of them present only once. The origin of this receptor is an adult with an advanced solid tumor such as melanoma, head and neck, liver or kidney cancer. The rearrangement links TRBV6-4 to TRBJ1-5, with D possibly matching TRBD1 (5 bases). This specimen was CD4+ or CD8+ T cells sorted from blood, taken in a trial of the OX40 agonist ivuxolimab. The CDR3 region is CASSDSNEGQGQPQHF. Written as DNA, the CDR3 is TGTGCCAGCAGTGACTCGAACGAGGGGCAGGGTCAGCCCCAGCATTTT.